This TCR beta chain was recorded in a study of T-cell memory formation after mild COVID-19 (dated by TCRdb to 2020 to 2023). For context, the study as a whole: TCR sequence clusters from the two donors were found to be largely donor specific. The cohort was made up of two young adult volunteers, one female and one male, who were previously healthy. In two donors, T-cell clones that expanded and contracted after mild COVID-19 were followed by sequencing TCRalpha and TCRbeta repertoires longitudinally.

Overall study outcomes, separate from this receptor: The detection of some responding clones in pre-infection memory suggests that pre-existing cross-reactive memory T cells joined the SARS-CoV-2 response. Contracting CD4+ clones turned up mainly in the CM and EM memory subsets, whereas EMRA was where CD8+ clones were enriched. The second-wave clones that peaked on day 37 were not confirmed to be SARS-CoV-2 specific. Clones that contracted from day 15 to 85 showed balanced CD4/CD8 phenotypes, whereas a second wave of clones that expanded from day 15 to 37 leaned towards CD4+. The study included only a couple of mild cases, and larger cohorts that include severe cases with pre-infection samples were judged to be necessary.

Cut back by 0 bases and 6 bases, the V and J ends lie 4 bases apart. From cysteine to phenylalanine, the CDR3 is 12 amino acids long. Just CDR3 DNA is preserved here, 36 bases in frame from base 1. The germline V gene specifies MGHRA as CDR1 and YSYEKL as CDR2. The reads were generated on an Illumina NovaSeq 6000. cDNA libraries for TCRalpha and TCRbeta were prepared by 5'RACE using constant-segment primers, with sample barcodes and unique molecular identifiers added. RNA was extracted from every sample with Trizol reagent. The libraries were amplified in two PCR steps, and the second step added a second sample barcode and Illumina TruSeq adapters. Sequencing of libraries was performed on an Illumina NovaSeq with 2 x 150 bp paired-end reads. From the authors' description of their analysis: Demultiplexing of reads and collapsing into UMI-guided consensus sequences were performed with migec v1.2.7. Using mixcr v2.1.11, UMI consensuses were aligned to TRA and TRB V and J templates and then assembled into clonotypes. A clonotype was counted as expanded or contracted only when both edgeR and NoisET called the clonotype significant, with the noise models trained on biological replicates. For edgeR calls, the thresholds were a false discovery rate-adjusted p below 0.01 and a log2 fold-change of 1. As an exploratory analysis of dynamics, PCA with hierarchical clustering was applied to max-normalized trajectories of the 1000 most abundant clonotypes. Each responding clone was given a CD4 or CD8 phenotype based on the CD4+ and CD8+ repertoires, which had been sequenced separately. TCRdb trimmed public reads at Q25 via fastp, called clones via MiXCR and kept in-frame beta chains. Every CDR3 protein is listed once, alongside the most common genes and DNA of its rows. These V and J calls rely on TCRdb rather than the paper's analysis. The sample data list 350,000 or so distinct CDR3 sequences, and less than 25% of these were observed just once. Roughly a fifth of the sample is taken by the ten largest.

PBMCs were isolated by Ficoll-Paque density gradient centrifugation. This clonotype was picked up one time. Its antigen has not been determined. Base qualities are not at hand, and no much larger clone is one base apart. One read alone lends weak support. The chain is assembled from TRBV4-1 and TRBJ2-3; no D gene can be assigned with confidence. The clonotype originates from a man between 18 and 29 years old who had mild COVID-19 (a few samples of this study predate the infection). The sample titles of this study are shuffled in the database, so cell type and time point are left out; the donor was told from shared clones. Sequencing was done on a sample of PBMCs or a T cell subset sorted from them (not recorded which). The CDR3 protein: CASSQESDTQYF. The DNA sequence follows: TGCGCCAGCAGCCAAGAAAGTGATACGCAGTATTTT.